These 13 T cell receptor beta chains were sequenced from one sample in a study of cytomegalovirus exposure and HLA in healthy donors. In the PCR, 60 Vbeta and 13 Jbeta primers were used. Generated by immunoSEQ multiplex PCR, the TCRdb table keeps only in-frame clones and is missing some. This table has 170,000 or so clones, more than 65% appearing once. Sample: PBMCs. The receptors here all came from a woman aged 45-65 years in good health and CMV-seronegative.

In its sample, this clone was seen once. The chain joins TRBV4-3 to TRBJ2-5; 9 bases are shared with TRBD2. The CDR3 spans 16 residues. From germline, CDR1 is LGHNA and CDR2 YSLEER. Unmatched junction bases numbered 6, after V lost 0 bases and J lost 4 bases. The CDR3 sequence: CASSQDLRGGLETQYF. Here the CDR3 DNA reads TGCGCCAGCAGCCAAGACCTGCGGGGGGGCCTAGAGACCCAGTACTTC.

This clone was found a few times. The chain carries TRBV21-1 and TRBJ2-7; TRBD2 is the table's D call, not checked against the DNA. TRBV21-1 is designated a pseudogene. The CDR3 contains 16 residues. The CDR3 spells CATPRSSGRPSYEQYF. The CDR3 nucleotides read TGTGCCACCCCGCGGTCTAGCGGGAGACCATCCTACGAGCAGTACTTC.

The chain recombines TRBV28 with TRBJ2-7; D is unclear. Trimming shortened V by 6 bases and J by 3 bases, and 15 bases separated the two germline ends. The CDR3 spans 14 residues. Germline CDR1 MDHEN, CDR2 SYDVKM. The DNA for the CDR3 is TGTGCCAGCAGCCTCGCACAACCCCACTACGAGCAGTACTTC. This translates into CASSLAQPHYEQYF.

V is TRBV10-2 and J is TRBJ1-1; no clear D gene. Germline CDR1 is WSHSY and CDR2 is SAAADI. This CDR3 has 12 residues. Between the trimmed V and J ends, which lost 6 bases and 5 bases, there was a span of 10 bases. The CDR3 bases are TGCGCCAGCAGACATGGAGATACTGAAGCTTTCTTT. Amino acid sequence: CASRHGDTEAFF.

The chain is built from TRBV28 and TRBJ2-1, with D possibly matching TRBD2 (6 bases). There are 18 residues in the CDR3. Per the germline V gene, CDR1 is MDHEN and CDR2 is SYDVKM. Trimming removed 4 bases from V and 1 base from J, with 20 bases in between. The CDR3 DNA reads TGTGCCAGCAGTTGGACCCCGGACGGGGGTGGGTCCTACAATGAGCAGTTCTTC. This encodes CASSWTPDGGGSYNEQFF. The full variable domain, completed using reference TRBV28 and TRBJ2-1, is DVKVTQSSRYLVKRTGEKVFLECVQDMDHENMFWYRQDPGLGLRLIYFSYDVKMKEKGDIPEGYSVSREKKERFSLILESASTNQTSMYLCASSWTPDGGGSYNEQFFGPGTRLTVL.

The gene calls are TRBV25-1 and TRBJ2-3, with 9 bases matching TRBD2. In germline, CDR1 is MGHDK, CDR2 SYGVNS. J lost 2 bases, V lost 4 bases, and 4 bases had no gene match. The CDR3 is 15 amino acids. CDR3 residues: CASSVTSGFTDTQYF. The CDR3 DNA is TGTGCCAGCAGTGTGACTAGCGGTTTCACAGATACGCAGTATTTT.

This clone appeared a single time. The chain employs TRBV9 and TRBJ2-7; D possibly corresponds to TRBD1 (5 bases). This CDR3 contains 15 residues. Germline V gene sequence: CDR1 SGDLS, CDR2 YYNGEE. V shed 0 bases and J shed 5 bases, with 15 bases lying between them. The CDR3 sequence: CASSVDNSRVDEQYF. The CDR3 DNA follows: TGTGCCAGCAGCGTAGATAACTCCAGGGTCGACGAGCAGTACTTC.

This clone was seen only a few times. The gene calls are TRBV7-9 and TRBJ2-2, with D perhaps matching TRBD2 (5 bases). The V gene lost 2 bases and the J gene lost 5 bases, with 12 bases spanning the gap. Per germline, CDR1 SEHNR and CDR2 FQNEAQ (reference sequence). This CDR3 is built from 15 residues. The CDR3 DNA follows: TGTGCCAGCAGCTTATACTGGACGGGAACCGGGGAGCTGTTTTTT. Protein: CASSLYWTGTGELFF.

This clone was seen only a few times. V usage is TRBV28 and J usage is TRBJ1-3, with TRBD1 identical over 7 bases. This CDR3 is built from 14 residues. Germline values: CDR1 MDHEN, CDR2 SYDVKM. J lost 2 bases, V lost 5 bases, and 3 bases had no gene match. CDR3 sequence: CASSPQGAGNTIYF. CDR3 in DNA: TGTGCCAGCAGTCCTCAGGGGGCTGGAAACACCATATATTTT.

V usage is TRBV5-4 and J usage is TRBJ2-5; 7 positions match TRBD1. The trim removed 2 bases at V and 5 bases at J, leaving 6 bases unmatched. CDR3 length: 14 amino acids. Germline V gene lookup returns CDR1 SGHNT and CDR2 YYREEE (reference sequence). This CDR3 is CASSFWDSRETQYF. The CDR3 DNA follows: TGTGCCAGCAGCTTCTGGGACAGTAGGGAGACCCAGTACTTC.

The chain has TRBV4-1 and TRBJ2-5; 9 bases map to TRBD2. CDR1 and CDR2 (germline): MGHRA, YSYEKL. The ends lost 3 bases at V and 4 bases at J; junction bases unmatched: 9. The CDR3 length is 16 residues. CDR3 region: CASSHPASGGRETQYF. In DNA form, the CDR3 reads TGCGCCAGCAGCCACCCGGCCAGCGGGGGGCGAGAGACCCAGTACTTC.

The CDR3 sequence: CASSRSGGYQGYTF. CDR3 nucleotide sequence: TGTGCCAGCAGCCGGAGTGGGGGCTATCAGGGCTACACCTTC. The chain joins TRBV5-6 to TRBJ1-2; tentatively, D is TRBD1 (6 bases). Trimming stripped 4 bases from V and 8 bases from J, with 18 bases between. The CDR3 has 14 residues. Germline assignment: CDR1 SGHDT and CDR2 YYEEEE.

The rearrangement uses TRBV5-1 and TRBJ2-3; 7 bases align to TRBD1. Germline V gene lookup returns CDR1 SGHRS and CDR2 YFSETQ. There are 14 residues in the CDR3. With 1 base clipped from V and 4 bases from J, the junction kept 3 bases outside the gene matches. CDR3 coding DNA: TGCGCCAGCAGCTTGATGACAGGGCCAGATACGCAGTATTTT. It specifies CASSLMTGPDTQYF. Complete variable domain (other parts from reference TRBV5-1 and TRBJ2-3): KAGVTQTPRYLIKTRGQQVTLSCSPISGHRSVSWYQQTPGQGLQFLFEYFSETQRNKGNFPGRFSGRQFSNSRSEMNVSTLELGDSALYLCASSLMTGPDTQYFGPGTRLTVL.